This TCR beta chain was documented in a study of cytomegalovirus exposure and HLA in healthy donors. The CDR3 consists of 14 residues. Germline lookup yields CDR1 LNHNV and CDR2 YYDKDF (reference sequence). V was shortened by 6 bases and J by 7 bases, with 16 bases between the two germline ends. The sample holds a few counts of this clone. PCR primers comprised 60 Vbeta and 13 Jbeta primers. Profiling relied on immunoSEQ multiplex PCR, and the TCRdb table lists in-frame clones only, not all of them. The sample yields 110,000 or so clones, approximately 74% seen once. The V call is TRBV15, the J call TRBJ1-5; tentative D call: TRBD1 (5 bases). The TCR comes from a woman in her 40s in good health and CMV-seropositive. The sequenced material came from PBMCs. The CDR3 region is CATSGGAGRQPQHF. The CDR3 region has the DNA TGTGCCACCAGTGGTGGGGCAGGGCGGCAGCCCCAGCATTTT.